The 8 T cell receptor beta chains below were found in one sample sequenced in a study of vaccination effects on CD4 cells after COVID-19. These receptors' antigens are unknown. Subsequent to a culture period of 10 to 11 days, CD4+ T cells were isolated. Every participant took two doses of the BNT162b2 or mRNA-1273 vaccine. TCRdb keeps only in-frame clones here, not all; method: immunoSEQ multiplex PCR. In the table there are around 50,000 clones, roughly 72% of which are singletons. The sample was CD4+ T cells from PBMCs cultured without peptide, taken after COVID-19 vaccination. The receptors come from a human donor who received a COVID-19 vaccine.

The rearrangement joins TRBV27 to TRBJ2-5, with a possible D match to TRBD2 (6 bases). The CDR3 totals 12 residues. V dropped 8 bases and J dropped 5 bases, with 12 bases sitting between them. Germline CDR1 is MNHEY and CDR2 is SMNVEV (reference sequence). The CDR3 region is CASRDLRETQYF. Here the CDR3 DNA reads TGTGCCAGCCGGGACTTACGGGAGACCCAGTACTTC.

The chain employs TRBV25-1 and TRBJ1-1; D gene ambiguous. The CDR3 runs 15 residues. The V gene lost 8 bases and the J gene lost 0 bases, with 16 bases spanning the gap. The V gene's germline CDR1 is MGHDK and CDR2 SYGVNS. The CDR3 loop is CASPPDLPMNTEAFF. In DNA, the CDR3 is TGTGCCAGCCCCCCCGATCTCCCCATGAACACTGAAGCTTTCTTT.

The chain combines TRBV5-4 with TRBJ1-2; the match to TRBD1 covers 10 bases. The germline CDR1 and CDR2 sequences are SGHNT and YYREEE (reference sequence). CDR3 length: 15 amino acids. Trimming removed 5 bases from V and 2 bases from J; junction bases left unmatched: 6. The CDR3 nucleotides are TGTGCCAGCAGTCAACGGGGACAGGGGAACTATGGCTACACCTTC. Protein product: CASSQRGQGNYGYTF.

By share of the sample, this clone is medium-sized (0.01 to 0.1%). The chain employs TRBV12-3 or TRBV12-4 and TRBJ2-4; D call uncertain. The CDR3 consists of 12 residues. Trimming removed 5 bases from V and 5 bases from J, with 7 bases in between. CDR3 in amino acids: CASSMDQNIQYF. DNA for the CDR3: TGTGCCAGCAGTATGGACCAAAACATTCAGTACTTC.

This clone was seen only once. The chain employs TRBV5-1 and TRBJ2-3; possibly TRBD2 for D (7 bases). V lost 0 bases, J lost 2 bases, and 13 bases lay in between. The CDR3 extends over 16 amino acids. The germline V gene has CDR1 SGHRS and CDR2 YFSETQ. The DNA of the CDR3 is TGCGCCAGCAGCTTGGACTATGCGGGGGCCACAGATACGCAGTATTTT. Protein sequence: CASSLDYAGATDTQYF.

The chain recombines TRBV7-2 with TRBJ2-5; TRBD2 agrees at 9 bases. CDR3 length: 15 amino acids. Germline-derived CDR1 and CDR2 are SGHTA and FQGNSA. With V trimmed by 6 bases and J by 1 base, 6 bases remained unmatched. The CDR3 region is CASRRSGGRQETQYF. The CDR3 DNA sequence: TGTGCCAGCAGACGCAGCGGGGGGCGCCAAGAGACCCAGTACTTC. The full variable domain, in which reference TRBV7-2 and TRBJ2-5 provide the parts outside the CDR3, is GAGVSQSPSNKVTEKGKDVELRCDPISGHTALYWYRQSLGQGLEFLIYFQGNSAPDKSGLPSDRFSAERTGGSVSTLTIQRTQQEDSAVYLCASRRSGGRQETQYFGPGTRLLVL.

The chain joins TRBV18 to TRBJ2-1; 9 bases map to TRBD2. The CDR3 spans 14 residues. Per the germline V gene, CDR1 is KGHSH and CDR2 is LQKENI. V was pared by 4 bases and J by 9 bases, with 7 bases of the junction left unmatched. CDR3 sequence (DNA): TGTGCCAGCTCACTGGCGGGAGGGAGTGCTGAGCAGTTCTTC. Encoded protein: CASSLAGGSAEQFF.

About this clone: Other nucleotide sequences in the sample specify the same CDR3. The V call is TRBV18, the J call TRBJ1-1, with no clear D. CDR1 and CDR2 (germline): KGHSH, LQKENI. The CDR3 covers 13 residues. Trimming cost V 0 bases and J 0 bases, with 2 bases left between them. CDR3 coding DNA: TGTGCCAGCTCACCACCAGTGAACACTGAAGCTTTCTTT. Its protein is CASSPPVNTEAFF.